These 19 T cell receptor beta chains originate from one sample sequenced in a study of cytomegalovirus exposure and HLA in healthy donors. PCR employed 60 Vbeta and 13 Jbeta primers. Some clones are missing from TCRdb's copy, which holds only in-frame ones; the method was immunoSEQ multiplex PCR. The sample lists some 190,000 clones; around 81% were seen once. Sequenced: PBMCs. Every receptor here comes from a man aged 18 to 29 in good health and CMV-seronegative.

V and J are TRBV4-3 and TRBJ1-4; 10 bases agree with TRBD1. CDR1 and CDR2 (germline): LGHNA, YSLEER. Trimming took 4 bases from V and 11 from J; bases not matched to a gene: 13. The length of the CDR3 is 16 residues. The DNA for the CDR3 is TGCGCCAGCAGCCCAAGTGCGGGACAGGGGCTCGGGAAACTGTTTTTT. The encoded protein is CASSPSAGQGLGKLFF.

This clone has only a few counts. The CDR3, as DNA: TGTGCCAGCAGTTTGGGAGCAGCGATCTCTGGAAACACCATATATTTT. Amino acid sequence: CASSLGAAISGNTIYF. The chain has TRBV2 and TRBJ1-3; no definite D call. The CDR3 runs to 16 residues. Germline-derived CDR1 and CDR2 are SNHLY and FYNNEI. V lost 5 bases and J 0 bases, leaving 14 bases between the germline ends.

J is TRBJ2-3 and V is TRBV27; a weak D match, TRBD2 (7 bases). V lost 8 bases and J lost 5, with 20 bases in between. Germline V gene data show CDR1 as MNHEY and CDR2 as SMNVEV (reference sequence). There are 15 residues in the CDR3. The DNA of the CDR3 is TGTGCCAGCCTCCCCCCGGGGGGCTCCGGAGATACGCAGTATTTT. This translates into CASLPPGGSGDTQYF.

V gene TRBV27 combines with J gene TRBJ1-1, with 9 bases matching TRBD1. The germline gives CDR1 MNHEY, CDR2 SMNVEV (reference sequence). The CDR3 loop spans 15 amino acids. Trimming at V came to 2 bases and at J to 4 bases, leaving 5 bases not matched to a gene. CDR3 bases: TGTGCCAGCAGTTTAGGGACAGGGTCGAGCACTGAAGCTTTCTTT. Translating gives CASSLGTGSSTEAFF.

This clone was detected a few times. V usage is TRBV18 and J usage is TRBJ1-5; TRBD1 aligns across 8 bases. Germline V gives CDR1 KGHSH, CDR2 LQKENI. Trimming at V came to 2 bases and at J to 5 bases, leaving 11 bases not matched to a gene. The CDR3 is 17 amino acids. The CDR3, as DNA: TGTGCCAGCTCACCAGAGGGCAGGGGGCGAGGTCATCAGCCCCAGCATTTT. Its protein is CASSPEGRGRGHQPQHF.

In this sample, this clone turned up a few times. The gene calls are TRBV4-1 and TRBJ2-5, with 9 nucleotides matching TRBD1. The germline CDR1 and CDR2 sequences are MGHRA and YSYEKL. The trim removed 1 base at V and 4 bases at J, leaving 7 bases unmatched. This CDR3 is built from 16 residues. CDR3: CASSQGVGQGRETQYF. CDR3 nucleotides: TGCGCCAGCAGCCAAGGGGTGGGACAGGGAAGAGAGACCCAGTACTTC.

The chain is built from TRBV10-2 and TRBJ2-1, with TRBD2 identical over 9 bases. Trimming took 4 bases from V and 7 from J; bases not matched to a gene: 8. This CDR3 region has 15 residues. CDR1 WSHSY and CDR2 SAAADI come from the germline V gene. As DNA, the CDR3 is TGCGCCAGCAGTGCCGCGGGGGGGCGGGGGAATGAGCAGTTCTTC. As protein: CASSAAGGRGNEQFF.

This chain joins TRBV6-4 and TRBJ2-1, with 9 bases identical to TRBD2. CDR3 length: 16 residues. The germline gives CDR1 MRHNA, CDR2 SNTAGT. V lost 0 bases and J lost 8; bases outside the gene matches: 8. CDR3 bases: TGTGCCAGCAGTGACTCTCGTGGGACTAGCAGATATGAGCAGTTCTTC. Translated: CASSDSRGTSRYEQFF.

This chain links TRBV7-3 with TRBJ2-1; tentatively, D is TRBD2 (6 bases). The germline CDR1 and CDR2 sequences are SGHTA and FQGTGA. The CDR3 is 12 amino acids. With 3 bases removed from V and 8 bases from J, the gap between germline ends came to 8 bases. In DNA, the CDR3 is TGTGCCAGCAGCTTTTCGGGGGATGAGCAGTTCTTC. Protein sequence: CASSFSGDEQFF.

The chain has TRBV7-9 and TRBJ1-4, with 9 bases aligning to TRBD1. With 7 bases clipped from V and 5 bases from J, the junction kept 8 bases outside the gene matches. CDR3 size: 15 residues. Germline V CDR1 and CDR2: SEHNR, FQNEAQ (reference sequence). CDR3 coding DNA: TGTGCCAGCACCAACCGGGACAGGGAGAATGAAAAACTGTTTTTT. Translation: CASTNRDRENEKLFF.

The chain links TRBV6-1 to TRBJ2-3; D is ambiguous. CDR1 is MNHNS, CDR2 SASEGT, per germline. This CDR3 region has 15 residues. V was trimmed by 6 bases and J by 4 bases, leaving 17 bases between them. CDR3 in amino acids: CASRDLDGGADTQYF. The CDR3 nucleotides read TGTGCCAGCAGAGACCTAGACGGCGGCGCAGATACGCAGTATTTT.

The rearrangement joins TRBV19 to TRBJ1-1; maybe TRBD1 (6 bases). There are 12 residues in the CDR3. V was pared by 11 bases and J by 4 bases, with 14 bases between. The germline gives CDR1 LNHDA, CDR2 SQIVND (reference sequence). The CDR3 sequence is CASLGGFTEAFF. CDR3 nucleotide sequence: TGTGCCTCGCTTGGGGGCTTCACTGAAGCTTTCTTT.

This sequence joins TRBV27 and TRBJ2-7, with 12 bases fitting TRBD2. The CDR3 has 18 amino acids. CDR1 is MNHEY, CDR2 SMNVEV, per germline (reference sequence). V was clipped by 0 bases and J by 6 bases; unmatched bases: 12. The CDR3 loop is CASSLSPVVLAGGGEQYF. CDR3 bases: TGTGCCAGCAGTTTATCACCCGTAGTACTAGCGGGAGGCGGCGAGCAGTACTTC.

CDR3 bases: TGCGCCAGCAGCTTTCGGACACAGAACACTGAAGCTTTCTTT. Protein product: CASSFRTQNTEAFF. This chain connects TRBV5-1 to TRBJ1-1, with a weak D call TRBD1 (5 bases). V lost 2 bases and J lost 1, with 9 bases in between. The CDR3 has 14 residues. CDR1 SGHRS and CDR2 YFSETQ come from the germline V gene.

The chain links TRBV4-2 to TRBJ1-1; 7 bases match TRBD1. Germline loops: CDR1 LGHNA, CDR2 YNFKEQ. This CDR3 spans 16 amino acids. V lost 7 bases, J lost 0 bases, and 11 bases stayed unmatched. The DNA of the CDR3 is TGTGCCAGCACCTTGGGGACAGACTTCATGAACACTGAAGCTTTCTTT. It translates to CASTLGTDFMNTEAFF.

V is TRBV28 and J is TRBJ2-2, with D tentatively TRBD1 (6 bases). CDR3 length equals 13 residues. Trimming removed 1 base from V and 8 bases from J, with 8 bases in between. Germline V gene sequence: CDR1 MDHEN, CDR2 SYDVKM. Here the CDR3 reads CASSLFDRGELFF. Written as DNA, the CDR3 is TGTGCCAGCAGTTTATTCGACAGGGGGGAGCTGTTTTTT.

The gene calls are TRBV11-2 and TRBJ1-2, with 8 bases identical to TRBD1. Germline CDR1 SGHAT, CDR2 FQNNGV. Trimming removed 5 bases from V and 3 bases from J; junction bases left unmatched: 11. The CDR3 loop spans 16 amino acids. CDR3 residues: CASSEARQGPYYGYTF. CDR3 coding DNA: TGTGCCAGCAGCGAGGCCCGACAGGGGCCCTACTATGGCTACACCTTC.

The CDR3 DNA reads as TGTGCCAGCAGCGGGGGGACTAGCGGGAACAGCTCCTACAATGAGCAGTTCTTC. Its protein product is CASSGGTSGNSSYNEQFF. V is TRBV9 and J is TRBJ2-1; TRBD2 matches at 13 bases. The CDR3 spans 18 residues. Germline loops: CDR1 SGDLS, CDR2 YYNGEE. V lost 3 bases and J lost 0; bases outside the gene matches: 6. Drawing the rest from reference TRBV9 and TRBJ2-1, the complete variable domain is DSGVTQTPKHLITATGQRVTLRCSPRSGDLSVYWYQQSLDQGLQFLIQYYNGEERAKGNILERFSAQQFPDLHSELNLSSLELGDSALYFCASSGGTSGNSSYNEQFFGPGTRLTVL.

The chain links TRBV2 to TRBJ1-2; the D gene is possibly TRBD1 (6 bases). The germline CDR1 and CDR2 sequences are SNHLY and FYNNEI. This CDR3 contains 15 residues. The ends were cut back, 2 bases at V and 3 bases at J, with 13 bases in the middle. DNA for the CDR3: TGTGCCAGCAGTGAAAGGGGGGGTTCGGACTATGGCTACACCTTC. This gives the protein CASSERGGSDYGYTF.